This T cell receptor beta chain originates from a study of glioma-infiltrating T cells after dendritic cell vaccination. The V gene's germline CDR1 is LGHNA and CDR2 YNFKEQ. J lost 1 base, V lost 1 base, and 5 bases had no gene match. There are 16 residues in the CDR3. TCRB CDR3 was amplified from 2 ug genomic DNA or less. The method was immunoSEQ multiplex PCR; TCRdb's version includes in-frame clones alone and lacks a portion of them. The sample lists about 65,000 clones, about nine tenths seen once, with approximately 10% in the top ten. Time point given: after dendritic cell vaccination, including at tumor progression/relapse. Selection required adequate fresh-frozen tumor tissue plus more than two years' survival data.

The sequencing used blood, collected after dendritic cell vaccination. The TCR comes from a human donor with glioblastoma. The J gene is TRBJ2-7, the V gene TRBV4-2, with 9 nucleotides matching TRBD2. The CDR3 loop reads CASSQVSLAGSYEQYF. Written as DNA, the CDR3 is TGTGCCAGCAGCCAAGTTTCGCTAGCGGGGTCCTACGAGCAGTACTTC.